This TCR beta chain was obtained from a study of shared clonotypes between healthy human individuals. Germline CDR1 is MNHEY and CDR2 is SMNVEV (reference sequence). This CDR3 has 16 amino acids. V gave up 5 bases and J gave up 3 bases, with 17 bases separating them. As regards this clone: Antigen: not known.

Naive CD8 cells lacked CD45RO, underwent positive selection for CCR7 and left out terminally differentiated effector memory CD45RA+ cells. Donors included only healthy HIV-negative adults lacking recent acute infections or vaccinations. General study points: The study found about 5% of naive CD4 clonotypes shared across a handful of donors.

In the authors' methods: Sequence data from immunoSEQ were junction-only and lacked quality scores; consequently, filtering differed. Measured with immunoSEQ multiplex PCR; TCRdb has only the in-frame clones, and not every one. Clone size and the V and J calls come from that table; the DNA yielded D and trimming. In the table there are 1.5 million to 2.5 million clones, around 96% of which are singletons. The sample was naive CD8+ T cells sorted from blood. The sequence derives from a man between 18 and 29 years old in good health. The rearrangement uses TRBV27 and TRBJ1-5, with D unclear. CDR3 residues: CASSVIGSFPNQPQHF. The DNA of the CDR3 is TGTGCCAGCAGTGTTATAGGGTCGTTCCCCAATCAGCCCCAGCATTTT.